This T cell receptor beta chain was captured by sequencing in a study of Graves' ophthalmopathy and Graves' hyperthyroidism. Study as a whole: Samples of peripheral blood were obtained at initial diagnosis, prior to treatment of any kind. Notes on the study in general: A 13-signature model separated ophthalmopathy from stable hyperthyroidism, 85% to 90% sensitivity, around 81% specificity.

Looked up from germline, CDR1 is LNHDA and CDR2 is SQIVND (reference sequence). V dropped 7 bases and J dropped 2 bases, with 20 bases sitting between them. This CDR3 has 16 amino acids. RNA transcripts provided the template for amplifying TCR beta CDR3 regions. HTBI primers served in a first-round RT-PCR, which a second-round multiplex PCR followed. TCRdb reanalysed the multiplex PCR reads using MiXCR and keeps one entry per CDR3 protein. The sample comprises 650,000 to 900,000 distinct CDR3 sequences, 40% of which are singletons, and 40% to 55% rests with the top ten. In donors with ophthalmopathy, activity was moderate-to-severe, with CAS ≥3, NOSPECS ≥4 and duration under 3 months. This clonotype has at least ten counts. No antigen is known for it.

The receptor's source is an adult man with Graves' ophthalmopathy. Sequencing input: peripheral blood. The rearrangement joins TRBV19 to TRBJ1-2, with D possibly being TRBD1 (6 bases). CDR3 protein: CASTEGGGLFNYGYTF. The CDR3 bases are TGTGCCAGTACCGAAGGAGGGGGTTTGTTCAACTATGGCTACACCTTC.